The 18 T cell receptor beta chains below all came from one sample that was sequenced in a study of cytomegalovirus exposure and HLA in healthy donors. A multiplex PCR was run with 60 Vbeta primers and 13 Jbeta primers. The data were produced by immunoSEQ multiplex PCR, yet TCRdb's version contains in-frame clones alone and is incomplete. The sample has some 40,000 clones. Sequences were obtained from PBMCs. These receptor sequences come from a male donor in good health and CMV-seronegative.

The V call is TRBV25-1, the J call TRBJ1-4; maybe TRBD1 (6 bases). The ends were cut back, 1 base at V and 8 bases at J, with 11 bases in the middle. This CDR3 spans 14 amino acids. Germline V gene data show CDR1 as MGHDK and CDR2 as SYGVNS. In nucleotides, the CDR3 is TGTGCCAGCAGTGAATTGGGGGCGCGAGAAAAACTGTTTTTT. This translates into CASSELGAREKLFF. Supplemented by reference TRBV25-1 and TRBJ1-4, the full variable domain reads EADIYQTPRYLVIGTGKKITLECSQTMGHDKMYWYQQDPGMELHLIHYSYGVNSTEKGDLSSESTVSRIRTEHFPLTLESARPSHTSQYLCASSELGAREKLFFGSGTQLSVL.

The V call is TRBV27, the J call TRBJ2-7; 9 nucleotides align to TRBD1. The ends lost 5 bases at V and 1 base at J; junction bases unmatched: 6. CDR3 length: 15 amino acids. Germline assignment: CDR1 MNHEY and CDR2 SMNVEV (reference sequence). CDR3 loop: CASSDRDRASYEQYF. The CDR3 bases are TGTGCCAGCAGTGACCGGGACAGGGCTTCCTACGAGCAGTACTTC.

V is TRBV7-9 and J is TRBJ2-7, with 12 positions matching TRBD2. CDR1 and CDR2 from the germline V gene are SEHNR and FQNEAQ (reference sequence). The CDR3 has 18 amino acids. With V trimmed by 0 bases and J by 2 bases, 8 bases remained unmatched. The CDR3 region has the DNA TGTGCCAGCAGCTTAGCGGAGGAACTAGCGGGGGGCGCCTACGAGCAGTACTTC. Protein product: CASSLAEELAGGAYEQYF.

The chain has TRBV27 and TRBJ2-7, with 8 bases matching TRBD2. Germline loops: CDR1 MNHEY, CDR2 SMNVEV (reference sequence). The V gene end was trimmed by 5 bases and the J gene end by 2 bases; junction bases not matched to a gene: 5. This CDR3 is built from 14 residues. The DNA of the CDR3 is TGTGCCAGCAGTCTACGGGGGGGTCCCTACGAGCAGTACTTC. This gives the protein CASSLRGGPYEQYF.

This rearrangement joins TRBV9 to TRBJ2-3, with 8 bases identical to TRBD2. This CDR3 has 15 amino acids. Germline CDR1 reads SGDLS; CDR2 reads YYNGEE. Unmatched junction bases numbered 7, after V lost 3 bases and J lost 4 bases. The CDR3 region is CASSATGTRPDTQYF. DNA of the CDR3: TGTGCCAGCAGCGCGACCGGGACTAGGCCAGATACGCAGTATTTT. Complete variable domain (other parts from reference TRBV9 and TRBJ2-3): DSGVTQTPKHLITATGQRVTLRCSPRSGDLSVYWYQQSLDQGLQFLIQYYNGEERAKGNILERFSAQQFPDLHSELNLSSLELGDSALYFCASSATGTRPDTQYFGPGTRLTVL.

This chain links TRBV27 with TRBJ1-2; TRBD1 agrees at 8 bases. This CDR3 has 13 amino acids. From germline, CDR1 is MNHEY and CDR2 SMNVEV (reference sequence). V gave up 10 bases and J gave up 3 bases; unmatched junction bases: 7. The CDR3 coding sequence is TGTGCCATCGTGACAGGGGACTACTATGGCTACACCTTC. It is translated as CAIVTGDYYGYTF.

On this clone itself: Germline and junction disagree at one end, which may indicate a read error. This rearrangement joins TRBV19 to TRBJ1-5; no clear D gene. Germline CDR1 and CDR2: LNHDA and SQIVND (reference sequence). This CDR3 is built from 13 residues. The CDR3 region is CASSLDRDQPQHF. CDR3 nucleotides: TGTGCCAGTAGTTTAGACCGGGATCAGCCCCAGCATTTT.

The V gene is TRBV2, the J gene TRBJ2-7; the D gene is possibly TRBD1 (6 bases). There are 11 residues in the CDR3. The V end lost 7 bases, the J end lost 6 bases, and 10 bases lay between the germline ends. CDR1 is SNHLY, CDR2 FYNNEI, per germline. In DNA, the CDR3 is TGTGCCAGCACCATAGGGGGCGAGCAGTACTTC. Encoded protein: CASTIGGEQYF.

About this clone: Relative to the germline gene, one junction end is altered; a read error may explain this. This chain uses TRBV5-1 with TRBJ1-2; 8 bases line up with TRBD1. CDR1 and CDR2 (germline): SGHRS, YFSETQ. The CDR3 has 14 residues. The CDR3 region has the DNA TGCGCCAGCAGCTTGGGACAGGGGAACTATGGCTACTCCTTC. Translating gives CASSLGQGNYGYSF. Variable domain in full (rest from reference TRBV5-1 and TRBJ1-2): KAGVTQTPRYLIKTRGQQVTLSCSPISGHRSVSWYQQTPGQGLQFLFEYFSETQRNKGNFPGRFSGRQFSNSRSEMNVSTLELGDSALYLCASSLGQGNYGYSFGSGTRLTVV.

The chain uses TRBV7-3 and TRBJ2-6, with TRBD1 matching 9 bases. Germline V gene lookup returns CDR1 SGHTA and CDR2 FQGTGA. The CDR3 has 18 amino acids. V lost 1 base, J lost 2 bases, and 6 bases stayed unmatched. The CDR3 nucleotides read TGTGCCAGCAGCTTAAAACCCACAGGGGGCACTGGGGCCAACGTCCTGACTTTC. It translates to CASSLKPTGGTGANVLTF.

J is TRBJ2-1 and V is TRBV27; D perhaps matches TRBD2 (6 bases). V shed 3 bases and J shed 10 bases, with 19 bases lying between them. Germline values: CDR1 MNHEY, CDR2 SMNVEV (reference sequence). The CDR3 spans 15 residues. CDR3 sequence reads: CASSFDRDLGWEQFF. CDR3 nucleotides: TGTGCCAGCAGTTTCGACCGGGACTTAGGATGGGAGCAGTTCTTC.

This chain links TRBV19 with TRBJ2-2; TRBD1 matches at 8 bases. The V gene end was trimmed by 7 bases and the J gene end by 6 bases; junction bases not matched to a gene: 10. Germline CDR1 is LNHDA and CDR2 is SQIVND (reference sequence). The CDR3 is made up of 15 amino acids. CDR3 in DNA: TGTGCCAGTAACCCCGGACAGGGCTCGGCCGGGGAGCTGTTTTTT. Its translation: CASNPGQGSAGELFF.

CDR3 coding DNA: TGTGCCAGCAGCTACCCTGGACAGTCTGTCGAGCAGTACTTC. Residues: CASSYPGQSVEQYF. V and J are TRBV11-2 and TRBJ2-7; TRBD1 might be the D (6 bases). V was cut by 4 bases and J by 6 bases, with 16 bases left in between. The germline V gene has CDR1 SGHAT and CDR2 FQNNGV. This CDR3 has 14 residues.

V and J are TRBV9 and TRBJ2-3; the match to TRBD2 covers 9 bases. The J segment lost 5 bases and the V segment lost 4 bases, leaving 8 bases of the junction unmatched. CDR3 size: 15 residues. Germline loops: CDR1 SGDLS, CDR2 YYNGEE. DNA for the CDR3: TGTGCCAGCAGCCAAGCGGGGGGCCGGGTAGATACGCAGTATTTT. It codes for CASSQAGGRVDTQYF.

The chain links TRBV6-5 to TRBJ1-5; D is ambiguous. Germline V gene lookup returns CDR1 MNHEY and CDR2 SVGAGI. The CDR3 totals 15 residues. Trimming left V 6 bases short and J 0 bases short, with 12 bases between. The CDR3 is CASSSNGGSNQPQHF. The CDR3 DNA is TGTGCCAGCAGCTCGAACGGCGGTAGCAATCAGCCCCAGCATTTT.

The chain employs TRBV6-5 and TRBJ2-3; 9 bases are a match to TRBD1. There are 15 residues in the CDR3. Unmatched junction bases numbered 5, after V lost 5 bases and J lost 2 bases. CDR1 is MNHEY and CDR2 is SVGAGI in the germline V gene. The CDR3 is CASSGGQGNTDTQYF. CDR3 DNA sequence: TGTGCCAGCAGTGGGGGACAGGGCAACACAGATACGCAGTATTTT.

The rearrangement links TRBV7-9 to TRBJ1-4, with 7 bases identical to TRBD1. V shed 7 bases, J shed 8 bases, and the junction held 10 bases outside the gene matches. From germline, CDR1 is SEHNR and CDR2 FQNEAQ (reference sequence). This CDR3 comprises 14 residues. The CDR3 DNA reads TGTGCCAGCATTACCGGAACAGGGGACGAAAAACTGTTTTTT. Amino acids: CASITGTGDEKLFF.

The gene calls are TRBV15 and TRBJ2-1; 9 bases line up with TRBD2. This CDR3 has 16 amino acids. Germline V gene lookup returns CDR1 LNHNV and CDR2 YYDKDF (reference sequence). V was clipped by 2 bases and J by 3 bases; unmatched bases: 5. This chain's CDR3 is CATSRSSGGSYNEQFF. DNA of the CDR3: TGTGCCACCAGCAGAAGCAGCGGGGGGAGCTACAATGAGCAGTTCTTC.